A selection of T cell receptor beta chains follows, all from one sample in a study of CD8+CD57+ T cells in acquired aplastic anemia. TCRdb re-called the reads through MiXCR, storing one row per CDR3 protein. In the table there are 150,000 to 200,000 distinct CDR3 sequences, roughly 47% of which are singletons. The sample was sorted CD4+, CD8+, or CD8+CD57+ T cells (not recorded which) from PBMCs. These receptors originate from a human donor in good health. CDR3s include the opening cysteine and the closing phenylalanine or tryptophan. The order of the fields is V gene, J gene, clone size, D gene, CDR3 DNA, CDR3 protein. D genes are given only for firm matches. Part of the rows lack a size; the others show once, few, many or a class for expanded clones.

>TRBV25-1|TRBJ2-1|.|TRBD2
TGTGCCAGCAGTGATGCGGGAGGAGCCCTTGAGCAGTTCTTC
CASSDAGGALEQFF
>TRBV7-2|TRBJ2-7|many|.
TGTGCCAGCAGCTTAGGGCAGGGGAGCAGCGAGCAGTACTTC
CASSLGQGSSEQYF
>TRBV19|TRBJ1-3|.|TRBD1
TGTGCCAGCACCCCAGGGGGCTCTGGAAACACCATATATTTT
CASTPGGSGNTIYF
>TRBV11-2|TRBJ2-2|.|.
TGTGCCAGCAGCGTAGTCTATGCGGACGCTGGGAGCACCGGGGAGCTGTTTTTT
CASSVVYADAGSTGELFF
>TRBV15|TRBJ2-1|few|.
TGTGCCACCAGCGGGGACTGGAGTGAGCAGTTCTTC
CATSGDWSEQFF
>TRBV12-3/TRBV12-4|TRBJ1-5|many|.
TGTGCCAGCAGTTTTTATGGACAAGCCAATCAGCCCCAGCATTTT
CASSFYGQANQPQHF
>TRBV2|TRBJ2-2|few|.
TGTGCCAGCAGTCCCACAGCGACCGGGGAGCTGTTTTTT
CASSPTATGELFF
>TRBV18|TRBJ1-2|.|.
TGTGCCAGCTCACCACCCAATTTTGCAGCTAACTATGGCTACACCTTC
CASSPPNFAANYGYTF
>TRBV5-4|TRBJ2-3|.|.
TGTGCCAGCAGCTTGGATGGCATACAGGGCCCCTTTTACACAGATACGCAGTATTTT
CASSLDGIQGPFYTDTQYF
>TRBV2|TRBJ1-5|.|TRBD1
TGTGCCAGCAGTTTAGGGGACAGGGGACGGAATCAGCCCCAGCATTTT
CASSLGDRGRNQPQHF
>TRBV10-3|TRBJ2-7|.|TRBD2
TGTGCCATCAGTCCCGGACTAGCGGGTACCTACGAGCAGTACTTC
CAISPGLAGTYEQYF
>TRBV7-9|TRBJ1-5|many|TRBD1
TGTGCCAGCAGCCCCGGGACAGGCTTCAATCAGCCCCAGCATTTT
CASSPGTGFNQPQHF
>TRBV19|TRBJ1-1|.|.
TGTGCCAGTAGTGCGTCCGGGCGGGCGAACACTGAAGCTTTCTTT
CASSASGRANTEAFF
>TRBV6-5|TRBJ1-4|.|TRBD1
TGTGCCAGCAGTACAGGGGATAATGAAAAACTGTTTTTT
CASSTGDNEKLFF
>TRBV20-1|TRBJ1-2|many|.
TGCAGTGCCAGAGGAATGGCGGTCTATGGCTACACCTTC
CSARGMAVYGYTF
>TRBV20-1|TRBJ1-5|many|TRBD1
TGCAGTGCTAGACCACCAACAGGGGATGGTCAGCCCCAGCATTTT
CSARPPTGDGQPQHF